This is a list of T cell receptor beta chains from one sample in a study of cytomegalovirus exposure and HLA in healthy donors. Clones were read by immunoSEQ multiplex PCR, and TCRdb kept only the in-frame ones, dropping some. The repertoire holds roughly 200,000 clones, around 81% seen once, with under 7.5% in the top ten. Specimen: PBMCs. These receptors came from a man between 40 and 49 years old in good health and CMV-seronegative. Each CDR3 is given with its conserved first and last residue. The D gene is left open where the match is weak. Where a row states a size, it is once, few, many or the class of an expanded clone; other rows omit it.

size	V	J	D	length	CDR3	DNA
-	TRBV5-1	TRBJ1-3	-	15	CASRSTESSGNTIYF	TGCGCCAGCAGATCCACAGAGAGCTCTGGAAACACCATATATTTT
-	TRBV23-1	TRBJ1-5	-	17	CASSQVKENYSNQPQHF	TGCGCCAGCAGTCAAGTAAAAGAGAATTATAGCAATCAGCCCCAGCATTTT
few	TRBV6-5	TRBJ2-3	-	14	CASRWASGGDTQYF	TGTGCCAGCAGGTGGGCCTCCGGAGGGGATACGCAGTATTTT
once	TRBV19	TRBJ1-5	TRBD1	16	CASSYLDRASNQPQHF	TGTGCCAGTAGTTACCTCGACAGGGCTAGCAATCAGCCCCAGCATTTT
-	TRBV4-1	TRBJ2-1	-	14	CASSQVSQHNEQFF	TGCGCCAGCAGCCAAGTCTCACAGCACAATGAGCAGTTCTTC
-	TRBV7-2	TRBJ2-3	TRBD2	16	CASSPGLAGVRDTQYF	TGTGCCAGCAGCCCCGGACTAGCGGGGGTCAGAGATACGCAGTATTTT
-	TRBV27	TRBJ2-5	TRBD1	15	CASSLQGALSETQYF	TGTGCCAGCAGTTTACAGGGGGCCTTGTCAGAGACCCAGTACTTC
-	TRBV29-1	TRBJ2-7	TRBD2	11	CAGGVVNEQYF	TGCGCGGGGGGGGTGGTGAACGAGCAGTACTTC
-	TRBV1	TRBJ2-7	-	15	CTSSQVPSWLIEQYF	TGCACCAGCAGCCAAGTTCCTAGCTGGTTGATTGAGCAGTACTTC
-	TRBV5-1	TRBJ1-2	-	14	CASSLGPGGSGYTF	TGCGCCAGCAGCTTGGGTCCGGGGGGGAGTGGCTACACCTTC
-	TRBV7-3	TRBJ2-5	TRBD2	16	CASSPRSSGSGETQYF	TGTGCCAGCAGCCCCCGATCGAGCGGGAGTGGTGAGACCCAGTACTTC
-	TRBV18	TRBJ2-7	TRBD2	15	CASSPGLAGAGEQYF	TGTGCCAGCTCACCGGGACTAGCGGGAGCCGGGGAGCAGTACTTC
-	TRBV5-1	TRBJ2-3	-	14	CASSLGSGADTQYF	TGCGCCAGCAGCTTGGGGTCGGGGGCAGATACGCAGTATTTT
-	TRBV7-9	TRBJ1-1	TRBD1	16	CASSLGGTGGITEAFF	TGTGCCAGCAGCTTAGGAGGGACAGGGGGCATCACTGAAGCTTTCTTT
-	TRBV5-1	TRBJ2-3	-	15	CASSSGETSTDTQYF	TGCGCCAGCAGCTCGGGAGAGACTAGCACAGATACGCAGTATTTT
-	TRBV6-9	TRBJ2-7	-	15	CASSYLKDWFYEQYF	TGTGCCAGCAGTTATCTTAAGGACTGGTTCTACGAGCAGTACTTC
-	TRBV5-6	TRBJ1-1	TRBD1	14	CASSSDRQNTEAFF	TGTGCCAGCAGCTCGGACAGGCAGAACACTGAAGCTTTCTTT
-	TRBV5-1	TRBJ2-7	-	13	CASSSTDTYEQYF	TGCGCCAGCAGCTCGACAGACACCTACGAGCAGTACTTC
-	TRBV9	TRBJ2-3	TRBD2	16	CASSVGTSGTTDTQYF	TGTGCCAGCAGCGTAGGAACTAGCGGGACCACAGATACGCAGTATTTT
-	TRBV7-9	TRBJ2-2	-	15	CASSLSSVGTGELFF	TGTGCCAGCAGCTTATCTTCGGTTGGCACCGGGGAGCTGTTTTTT
once	TRBV21-1	TRBJ2-5	-	17	CASSKGGLAGGQETQYF	TGTGCCAGCAGCAAAGGCGGACTAGCGGGAGGGCAAGAGACCCAGTACTTC
once	TRBV10-3	TRBJ1-3	-	16	CAISESRTATGNTIYF	TGTGCCATCAGTGAGTCCCGGACAGCCACTGGAAACACCATATATTTT